The entry below describes one T cell receptor beta chain. It has no known antigen specificity. One base away there is no much larger clone; base qualities are not given. From a lookup of the germline V gene, CDR1 and CDR2 are SGDLS and YYNGEE. V loses 0 bases at its end and J loses 0 bases; junction bases beyond the gene matches: 5. Its CDR3 holds 17 amino acids, cysteine through phenylalanine. Only the CDR3 DNA stays, 51 bases, in frame from base 1. The record originates from a study of graft-versus-host responses after intestinal transplantation (dated by TCRdb to about 2021). With respect to the entire study: The transplants that recipients received were multivisceral, liver-intestinal, or isolated intestinal. Rather than going through the commercial service, samples from a few later patients were sequenced in-house on an Illumina MiSeq and processed with MiXCR. A cohort of around 25 intestinal transplant recipients, including one retransplant, was enrolled, and a few patients lacking pretransplant specimens were excluded. All recipients received anti-thymocyte globulin induction followed by maintenance tacrolimus and steroids for approximately 3 years. After intestinal transplantation, graft-versus-host and host-versus-graft alloreactive T cell clones were followed in the graft, circulation and bone marrow using bulk TCR-beta CDR3 sequencing. To identify alloreactive clones, pre-transplant mixed lymphocyte reaction products were sequenced and then compared with unstimulated pre-transplant donor and recipient T cells. A peak of at least 4% donor T cells among recipient peripheral blood mononuclear cells was the definition used for donor T cell macrochimerism. The paper's findings and limits, for the study overall: GvH clones were detected in recipient bone marrow, and some appeared earlier in ileal mucosa or blood, consistent with an intestinal mucosal origin. Early after transplant, declines in HvG clones were associated with peak levels of circulating GvH clones. Conclusions were limited by the relatively low number and heterogeneity of intestinal transplant patients. In the allografts of patients with donor T cell macrochimerism, GvH to HvG T cell clonal ratios were high.

The library relied on the immunoSEQ multiplex PCR assay. Adaptive Biotechnologies carried out high-throughput TCR-beta CDR3 sequencing of genomic DNA for most patients. Regarding the original processing steps: Adaptive's ImmunoSEQ software was the source of the TCR sequencing data for 18 patients, while three other patients were processed with MiXCR and VDJtools. Because the origin of CDR3 nucleotide sequences shared between donor and recipient could not be assigned, those sequences were removed. To be classed as alloreactive, a clone needed at least 2-fold expansion over unstimulated cells and a minimum CFSE-low frequency of 0.002% (template counts) or 0.001% (read counts). Clones detected in sequenced pre-transplant spleen, lymph node, or MLR CFSE-low populations of the donor or recipient were defined as mappable. Cumulative frequency of alloreactive clones was calculated as a percentage of all sequences weighted by copy number. Not all clones reach the TCRdb copy of this immuneACCESS table, which keeps in-frame sequences only. Checked studies attribute under half of the gap to unresolved V genes and leave the rest unexplained. That table furnishes V, J and clone size, whereas the DNA furnished D and trimming. The sample table holds 9,500 to 10,000 clones, of which over 90% were seen once. 2% to 2.5% of the sample goes to the ten largest clones.

Blood samples were collected up to 4 times in the first month after transplant and then at least monthly when available. The sequences come from PBMCs, collected 8 days after intestinal transplant. Recombination joined TRBV9 with TRBJ2-1; 8 junctional bases match TRBD2. The receptor's source is a human patient who received an intestinal transplant, so some T cells may come from the graft donor. The CDR3 is CASSVALAGSSYNEQFF. The base sequence is TGTGCCAGCAGCGTAGCCCTAGCGGGCAGCTCCTACAATGAGCAGTTCTTC.